This T cell receptor beta chain is from a study of OX40 agonist ivuxolimab in advanced cancers. The V and J ends lost 5 bases and 5 bases respectively, with 9 bases between them. This CDR3 has 12 residues. The germline V gene encodes CDR1 SEHNR and CDR2 FQNEAQ (reference sequence). Study results and limitations: Normalized expansion of T-cell clones was also low for some nonresponders.

As to this clone: Its specificity is unknown.

The assay was immunoSEQ multiplex PCR, and TCRdb's table has in-frame clones only and misses some. The sample shows roughly 90,000 clones, 87% of them seen only once. Peripheral blood came from all dose cohorts at three timepoints. The gene calls are TRBV7-9 and TRBJ1-2; D not resolved. The sample consisted of CD4+ or CD8+ T cells sorted from blood, taken in a trial of the OX40 agonist ivuxolimab. The origin of this receptor is an adult with an advanced solid tumor such as melanoma, head and neck, liver or kidney cancer. In DNA, the CDR3 is TGTGCCAGCAGCCTGGAACCTTATGGCTACACCTTC. This codes for CASSLEPYGYTF.